Listed below are T cell receptor beta chains from one sample, sequenced in a study of OX40 agonist ivuxolimab in advanced cancers. The protocol was immunoSEQ multiplex PCR, while the TCRdb copy is restricted to in-frame clones and leaves out a portion. The sample carries about 64,000 clones, roughly 90% recorded once. Source: CD4+ or CD8+ T cells sorted from blood, taken in a trial of the OX40 agonist ivuxolimab. These receptors originate from an adult with an advanced solid tumor such as melanoma, head and neck, liver or kidney cancer. Both conserved end residues are part of each CDR3. The order of the fields is clone size, V gene, D gene, J gene, CDR3 protein, CDR3 DNA. A D gene is named only where the DNA matches it firmly. Clone size, where shown, is once, few, many, or a class for clones that have expanded.

clone size: .; V gene: TRBV9; D gene: TRBD2; J gene: TRBJ2-1; CDR3 protein: CASSSRTSGTYNEQFF; CDR3 DNA: TGTGCCAGCAGCTCCAGGACTAGCGGAACCTACAATGAGCAGTTCTTC
clone size: .; V gene: TRBV7-2; D gene: TRBD2; J gene: TRBJ2-7; CDR3 protein: CASSLVNAGGHYEQYF; CDR3 DNA: TGTGCCAGCAGCTTAGTGAACGCGGGGGGGCACTACGAGCAGTACTTC
clone size: .; V gene: TRBV29-1; D gene: .; J gene: TRBJ1-1; CDR3 protein: CSAGGGKGNTEAFF; CDR3 DNA: TGCAGCGCCGGAGGGGGGAAGGGGAACACTGAAGCTTTCTTT
clone size: .; V gene: TRBV28; D gene: .; J gene: TRBJ2-1; CDR3 protein: CASSSSGFGRVINEQFF; CDR3 DNA: TGTGCCAGCAGTTCCTCAGGATTCGGGAGAGTCATCAATGAGCAGTTCTTC
clone size: .; V gene: TRBV9; D gene: .; J gene: TRBJ2-1; CDR3 protein: CASSVGYGNYNEQFF; CDR3 DNA: TGTGCCAGCAGCGTCGGCTACGGGAACTACAATGAGCAGTTCTTC
clone size: once; V gene: TRBV30; D gene: .; J gene: TRBJ2-1; CDR3 protein: CAWSLPNEQFF; CDR3 DNA: TGTGCCTGGAGTCTACCCAATGAGCAGTTCTTC
clone size: .; V gene: TRBV28; D gene: .; J gene: TRBJ1-2; CDR3 protein: CASSPPAGLVYGYTF; CDR3 DNA: TGTGCCAGCAGCCCCCCTGCCGGACTGGTCTATGGCTACACCTTC
clone size: .; V gene: TRBV5-8; D gene: .; J gene: TRBJ1-2; CDR3 protein: CASSLGQNYGYTF; CDR3 DNA: TGTGCCAGCAGCTTGGGGCAGAACTATGGCTACACCTTC
clone size: .; V gene: TRBV28; D gene: .; J gene: TRBJ2-7; CDR3 protein: CASSKGSNTYEQYF; CDR3 DNA: TGTGCCAGCAGTAAGGGGAGTAATACCTACGAGCAGTACTTC
clone size: .; V gene: TRBV11-1; D gene: TRBD2; J gene: TRBJ2-1; CDR3 protein: CASSPGLAGFLYNEQFF; CDR3 DNA: TGTGCCAGCAGCCCGGGACTAGCGGGGTTTCTATACAATGAGCAGTTCTTC